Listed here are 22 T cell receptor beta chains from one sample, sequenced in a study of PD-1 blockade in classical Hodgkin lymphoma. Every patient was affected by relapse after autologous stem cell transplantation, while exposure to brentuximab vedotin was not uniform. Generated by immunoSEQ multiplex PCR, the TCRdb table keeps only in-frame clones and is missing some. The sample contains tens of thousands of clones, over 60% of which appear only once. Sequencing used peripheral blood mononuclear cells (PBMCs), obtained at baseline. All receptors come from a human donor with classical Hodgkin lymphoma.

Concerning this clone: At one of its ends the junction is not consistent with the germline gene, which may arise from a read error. CDR3 in amino acids: CASSEAGSHYGYAF. The CDR3 nucleotides read TGTGCCAGCAGTGAAGCTGGCAGTCACTATGGCTACGCCTTC. The rearrangement joins TRBV6-1 to TRBJ1-2; D gene ambiguous. In germline, CDR1 is MNHNS, CDR2 SASEGT. CDR3 length: 14 amino acids.

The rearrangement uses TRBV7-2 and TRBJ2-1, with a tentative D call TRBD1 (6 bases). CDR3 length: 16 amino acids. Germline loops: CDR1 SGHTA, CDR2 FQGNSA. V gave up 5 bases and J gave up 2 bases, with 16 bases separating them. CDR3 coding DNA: TGTGCCAGCAGCGAATGGGCAGGGGCAACCTACAATGAGCAGTTCTTC. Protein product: CASSEWAGATYNEQFF.

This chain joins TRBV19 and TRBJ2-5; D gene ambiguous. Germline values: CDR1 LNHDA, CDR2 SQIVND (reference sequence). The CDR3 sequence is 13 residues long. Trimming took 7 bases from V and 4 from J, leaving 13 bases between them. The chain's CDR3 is CASNLGWGETQYF. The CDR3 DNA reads TGTGCCAGTAACCTGGGGTGGGGAGAGACCCAGTACTTC.

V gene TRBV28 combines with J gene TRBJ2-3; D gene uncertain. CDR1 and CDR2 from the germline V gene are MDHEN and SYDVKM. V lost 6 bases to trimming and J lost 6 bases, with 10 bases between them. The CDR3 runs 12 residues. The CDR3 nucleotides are TGTGCCAGCAGGGACGTAACGGATACGCAGTATTTT. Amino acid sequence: CASRDVTDTQYF.

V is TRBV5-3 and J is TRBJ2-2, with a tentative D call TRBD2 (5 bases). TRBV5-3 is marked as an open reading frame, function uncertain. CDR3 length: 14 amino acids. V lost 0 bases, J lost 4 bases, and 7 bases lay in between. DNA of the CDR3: TGTGCCAGAAGCTTGGCCGGGATCACCGGGGAGCTGTTTTTT. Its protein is CARSLAGITGELFF.

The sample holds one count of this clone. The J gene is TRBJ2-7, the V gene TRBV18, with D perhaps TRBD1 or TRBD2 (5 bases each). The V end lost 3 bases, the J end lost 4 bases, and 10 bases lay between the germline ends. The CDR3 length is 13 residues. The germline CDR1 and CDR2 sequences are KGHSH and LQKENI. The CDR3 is CASSPVGEYEQYF. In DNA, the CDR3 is TGTGCCAGCTCACCGGTAGGGGAGTACGAGCAGTACTTC.

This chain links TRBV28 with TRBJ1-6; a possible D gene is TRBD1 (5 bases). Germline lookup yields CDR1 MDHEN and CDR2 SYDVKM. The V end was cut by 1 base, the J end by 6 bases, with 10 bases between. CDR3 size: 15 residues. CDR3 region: CASSLFSDSNSPLHF. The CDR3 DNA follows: TGTGCCAGCAGTTTATTTTCCGACAGTAATTCACCCCTCCACTTT.

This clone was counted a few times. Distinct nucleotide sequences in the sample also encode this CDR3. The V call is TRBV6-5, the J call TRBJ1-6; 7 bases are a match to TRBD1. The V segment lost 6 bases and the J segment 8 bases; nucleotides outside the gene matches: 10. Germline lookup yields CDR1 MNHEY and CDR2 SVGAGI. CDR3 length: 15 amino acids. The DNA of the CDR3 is TGTGCCAGCAGACGACAGGGTGAGAGTCATTCACCCCTCCACTTT. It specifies CASRRQGESHSPLHF.

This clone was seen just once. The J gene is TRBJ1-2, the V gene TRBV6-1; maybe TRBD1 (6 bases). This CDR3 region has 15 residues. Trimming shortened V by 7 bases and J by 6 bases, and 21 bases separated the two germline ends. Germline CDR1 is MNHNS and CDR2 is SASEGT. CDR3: CASTWTDSRIDGYTF. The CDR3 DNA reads TGTGCCAGCACTTGGACAGATTCCCGGATTGATGGCTACACCTTC.

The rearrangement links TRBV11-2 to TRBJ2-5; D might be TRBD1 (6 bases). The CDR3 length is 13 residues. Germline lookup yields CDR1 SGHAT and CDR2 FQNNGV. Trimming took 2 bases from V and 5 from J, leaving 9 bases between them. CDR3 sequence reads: CASSLQGIETQYF. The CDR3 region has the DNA TGTGCCAGCAGCTTACAGGGGATTGAGACCCAGTACTTC.

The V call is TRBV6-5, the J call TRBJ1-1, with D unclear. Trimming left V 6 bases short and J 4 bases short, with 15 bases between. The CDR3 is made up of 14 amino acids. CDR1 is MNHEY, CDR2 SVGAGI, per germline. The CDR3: CASSPRQYTTEAFF. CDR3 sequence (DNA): TGTGCCAGCAGCCCGCGTCAATATACCACTGAAGCTTTCTTT.

CDR3: CASSLDNGNQPQHF. The CDR3 nucleotides read TGTGCCAGCAGCTTAGATAACGGGAATCAGCCCCAGCATTTT. The chain has TRBV7-9 and TRBJ1-5, with D unresolved. This CDR3 comprises 14 residues. V lost 1 base and J 4 bases, leaving 8 bases between the germline ends. Germline CDR1 and CDR2: SEHNR and FQNEAQ (reference sequence).

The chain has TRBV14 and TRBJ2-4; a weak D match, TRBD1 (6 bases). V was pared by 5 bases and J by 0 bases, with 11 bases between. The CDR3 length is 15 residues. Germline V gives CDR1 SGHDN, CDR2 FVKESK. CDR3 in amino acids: CASSGGGLAKNIQYF. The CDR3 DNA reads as TGTGCCAGCAGCGGGGGCGGTCTAGCCAAAAACATTCAGTACTTC.

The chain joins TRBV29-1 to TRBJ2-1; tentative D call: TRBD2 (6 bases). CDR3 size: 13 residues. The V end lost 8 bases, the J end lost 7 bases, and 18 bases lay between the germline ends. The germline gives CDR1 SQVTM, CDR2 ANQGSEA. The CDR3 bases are TGCAGCCACAACGGCGGGGCGGGGAATGAGCAGTTCTTC. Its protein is CSHNGGAGNEQFF.

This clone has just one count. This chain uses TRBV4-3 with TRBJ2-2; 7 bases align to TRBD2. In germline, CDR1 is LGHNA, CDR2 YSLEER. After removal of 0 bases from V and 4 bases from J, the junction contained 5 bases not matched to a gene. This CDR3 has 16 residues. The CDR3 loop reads CASSQEVGGSTGELFF. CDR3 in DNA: TGCGCCAGCAGCCAAGAGGTGGGGGGGAGCACCGGGGAGCTGTTTTTT.

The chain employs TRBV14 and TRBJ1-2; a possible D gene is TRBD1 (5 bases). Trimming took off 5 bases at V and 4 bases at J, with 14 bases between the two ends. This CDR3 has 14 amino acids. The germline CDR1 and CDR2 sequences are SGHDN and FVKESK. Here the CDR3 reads CASSTPTAIYGYTF. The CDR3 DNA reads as TGTGCCAGCAGCACCCCGACAGCTATCTATGGCTACACCTTC.

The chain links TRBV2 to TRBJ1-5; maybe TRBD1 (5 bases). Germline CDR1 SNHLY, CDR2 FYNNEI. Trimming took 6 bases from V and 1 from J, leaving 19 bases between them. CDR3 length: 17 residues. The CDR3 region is CASRRGNLGGSNQPQHF. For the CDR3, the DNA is TGTGCCAGCAGGCGAGGGAATTTGGGGGGGAGCAATCAGCCCCAGCATTTT.

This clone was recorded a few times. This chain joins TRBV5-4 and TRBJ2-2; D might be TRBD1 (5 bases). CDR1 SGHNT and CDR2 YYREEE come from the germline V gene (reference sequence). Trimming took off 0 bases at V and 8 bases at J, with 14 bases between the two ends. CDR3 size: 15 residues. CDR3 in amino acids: CASSLGGQGKGELFF. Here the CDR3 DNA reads TGTGCCAGCAGCTTGGGGGGCCAGGGAAAAGGGGAGCTGTTTTTT.

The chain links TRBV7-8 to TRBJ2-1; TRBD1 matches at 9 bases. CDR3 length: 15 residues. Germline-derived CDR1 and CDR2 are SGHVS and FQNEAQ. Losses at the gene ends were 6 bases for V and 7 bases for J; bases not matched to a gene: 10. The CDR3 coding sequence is TGTGCCAGCAGTGGGGACGGGGACAGGGTTAATGAGCAGTTCTTC. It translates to CASSGDGDRVNEQFF. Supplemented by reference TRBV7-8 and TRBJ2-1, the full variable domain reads GAGVSQSPRYKVAKRGQDVALRCDPISGHVSLFWYQQALGQGPEFLTYFQNEAQLDKSGLPSDRFFAERPEGSVSTLKIQRTQQEDSAVYLCASSGDGDRVNEQFFGPGTRLTVL.

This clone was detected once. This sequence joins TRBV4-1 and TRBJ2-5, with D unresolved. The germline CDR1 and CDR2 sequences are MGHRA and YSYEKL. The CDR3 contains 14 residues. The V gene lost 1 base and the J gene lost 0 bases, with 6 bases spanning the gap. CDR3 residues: CASSQGQYQETQYF. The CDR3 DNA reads TGCGCCAGCAGCCAAGGGCAGTACCAAGAGACCCAGTACTTC.

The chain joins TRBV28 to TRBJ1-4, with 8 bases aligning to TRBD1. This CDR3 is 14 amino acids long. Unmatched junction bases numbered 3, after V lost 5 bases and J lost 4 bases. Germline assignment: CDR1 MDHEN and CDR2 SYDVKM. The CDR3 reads CASSRTGFNEKLFF. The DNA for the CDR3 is TGTGCCAGCAGTCGGACAGGGTTTAATGAAAAACTGTTTTTT.

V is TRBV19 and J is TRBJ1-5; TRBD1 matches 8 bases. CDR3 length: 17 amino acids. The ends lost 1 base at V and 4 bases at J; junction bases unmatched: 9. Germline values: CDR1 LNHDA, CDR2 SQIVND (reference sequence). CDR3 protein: CASSIGGPGGRNQPQHF. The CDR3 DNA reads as TGTGCCAGTAGTATAGGAGGGCCAGGGGGCAGGAATCAGCCCCAGCATTTT.